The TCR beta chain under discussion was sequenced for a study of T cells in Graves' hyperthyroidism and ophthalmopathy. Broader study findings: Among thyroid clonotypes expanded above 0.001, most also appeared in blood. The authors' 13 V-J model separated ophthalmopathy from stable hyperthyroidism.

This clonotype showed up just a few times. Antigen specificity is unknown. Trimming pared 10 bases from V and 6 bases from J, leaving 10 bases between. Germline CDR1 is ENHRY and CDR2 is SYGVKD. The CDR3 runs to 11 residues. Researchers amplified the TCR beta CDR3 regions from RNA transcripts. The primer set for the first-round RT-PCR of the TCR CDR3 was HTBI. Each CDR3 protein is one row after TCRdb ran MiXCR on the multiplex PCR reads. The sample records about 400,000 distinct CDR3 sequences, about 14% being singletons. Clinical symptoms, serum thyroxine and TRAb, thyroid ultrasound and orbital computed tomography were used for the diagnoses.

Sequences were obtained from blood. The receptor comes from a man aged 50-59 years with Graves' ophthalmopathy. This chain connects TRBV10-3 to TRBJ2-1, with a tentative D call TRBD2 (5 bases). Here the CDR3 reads CASTSANEQFF. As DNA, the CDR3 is TGTGCCAGCACTAGTGCCAATGAGCAGTTCTTC.